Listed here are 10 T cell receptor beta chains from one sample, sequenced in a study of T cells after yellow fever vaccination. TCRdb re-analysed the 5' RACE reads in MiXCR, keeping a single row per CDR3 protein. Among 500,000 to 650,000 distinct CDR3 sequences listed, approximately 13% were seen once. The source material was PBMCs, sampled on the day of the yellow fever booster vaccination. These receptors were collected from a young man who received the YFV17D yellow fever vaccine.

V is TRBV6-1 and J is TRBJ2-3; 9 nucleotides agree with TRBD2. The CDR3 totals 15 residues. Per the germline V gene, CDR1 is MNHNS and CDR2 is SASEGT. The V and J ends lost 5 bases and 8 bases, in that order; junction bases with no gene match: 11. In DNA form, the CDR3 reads TGTGCCAGCAGTCCAAGACTAGCGGACTTTCTTACGCAGTATTTT. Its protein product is CASSPRLADFLTQYF.

This chain's CDR3 is CASNRQGPLDTQYF. The CDR3 nucleotides are TGTGCCAGCAATAGACAGGGGCCTCTAGATACGCAGTATTTT. This chain links TRBV6-1 with TRBJ2-3, with 8 bases matching TRBD1. Germline V gives CDR1 MNHNS, CDR2 SASEGT. The CDR3 extends over 14 amino acids. V was pared by 7 bases and J by 5 bases, with 8 bases of the junction left unmatched.

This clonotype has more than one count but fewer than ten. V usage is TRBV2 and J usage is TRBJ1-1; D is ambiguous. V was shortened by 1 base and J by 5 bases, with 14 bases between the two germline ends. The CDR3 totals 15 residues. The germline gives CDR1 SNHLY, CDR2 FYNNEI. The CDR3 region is CASSEEGGLGTEAFF. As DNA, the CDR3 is TGTGCCAGCAGTGAAGAGGGAGGGTTGGGAACTGAAGCTTTCTTT.

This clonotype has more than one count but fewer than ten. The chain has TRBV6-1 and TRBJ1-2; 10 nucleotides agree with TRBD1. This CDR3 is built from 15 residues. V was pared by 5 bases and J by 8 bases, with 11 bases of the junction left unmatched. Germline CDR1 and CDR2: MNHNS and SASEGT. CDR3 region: CASSILPGQGKGYTF. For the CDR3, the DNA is TGTGCCAGCAGTATATTACCGGGACAGGGGAAAGGCTACACCTTC.

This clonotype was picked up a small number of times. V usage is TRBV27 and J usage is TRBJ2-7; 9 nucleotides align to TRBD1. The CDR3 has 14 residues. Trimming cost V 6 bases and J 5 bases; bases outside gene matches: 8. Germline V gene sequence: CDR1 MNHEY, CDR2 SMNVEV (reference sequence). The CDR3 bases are TGTGCCAGCAGGACAACAGGGGGCCCGAACGAGCAGTACTTC. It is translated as CASRTTGGPNEQYF.

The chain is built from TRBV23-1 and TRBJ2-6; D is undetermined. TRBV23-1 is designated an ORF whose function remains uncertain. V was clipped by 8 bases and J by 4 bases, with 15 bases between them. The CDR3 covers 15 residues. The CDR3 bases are TGCGCCAGCCCCCCCGGGCCCTCAGGGGCCAACGTCCTGACTTTC. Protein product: CASPPGPSGANVLTF.

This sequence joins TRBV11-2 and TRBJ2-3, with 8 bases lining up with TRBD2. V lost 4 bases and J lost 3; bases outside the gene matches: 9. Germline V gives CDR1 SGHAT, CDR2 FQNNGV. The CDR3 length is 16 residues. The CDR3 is CASSSPRLARTDTQYF. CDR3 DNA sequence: TGTGCCAGCAGCTCACCTCGACTAGCGAGGACAGATACGCAGTATTTT. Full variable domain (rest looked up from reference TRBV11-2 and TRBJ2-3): EAGVAQSPRYKIIEKRQSVAFWCNPISGHATLYWYQQILGQGPKLLIQFQNNGVVDDSQLPKDRFSAERLKGVDSTLKIQPAKLEDSAVYLCASSSPRLARTDTQYFGPGTRLTVL.

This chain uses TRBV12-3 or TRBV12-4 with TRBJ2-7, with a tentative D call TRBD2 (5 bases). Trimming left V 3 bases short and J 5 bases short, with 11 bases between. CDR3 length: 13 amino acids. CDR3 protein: CASSFGSNHEQYF. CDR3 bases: TGTGCCAGCAGTTTTGGGAGTAACCACGAGCAGTACTTC.

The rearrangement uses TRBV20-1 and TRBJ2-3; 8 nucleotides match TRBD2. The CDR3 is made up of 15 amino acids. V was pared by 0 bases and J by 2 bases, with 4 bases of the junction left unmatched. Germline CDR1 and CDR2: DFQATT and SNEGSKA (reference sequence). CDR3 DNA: TGCAGTGCTAGAGATAAGCGGGAGACCACAGATACGCAGTATTTT. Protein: CSARDKRETTDTQYF.

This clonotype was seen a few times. For the CDR3, the DNA is TGTGCCAGCAGTTTATGGAGCGGGAGGGGCAATGAGCAGTTCTTC. Its translation is CASSLWSGRGNEQFF. The rearrangement uses TRBV27 and TRBJ2-1; TRBD2 matches at 10 bases. The germline CDR1 and CDR2 sequences are MNHEY and SMNVEV (reference sequence). V was clipped by 1 base and J by 6 bases; unmatched bases: 3. This CDR3 is 15 amino acids long.